The clone carrying this T cell receptor (beta chain) was observed once. Profiling relied on immunoSEQ multiplex PCR, and the TCRdb table lists in-frame clones only, not all of them. Among around 83,000 clones listed, around 90% were seen once. This sample stems from a study of T cell changes during pregnancy in multiple sclerosis. Germline loops: CDR1 SGHVS, CDR2 FQNEAQ. The V end lost 6 bases, the J end lost 0 bases, and 14 bases lay between the germline ends. This CDR3 spans 15 amino acids. Sequencing used CD4+ T cells from peripheral blood mononuclear cells, obtained in the second trimester of pregnancy. The receptor's source is a female donor with multiple sclerosis, enrolled in a pregnancy study. This chain links TRBV7-8 with TRBJ1-2; D remains ambiguous. The CDR3 loop reads CASSSEGMPNYGYTF. The CDR3 region has the DNA TGTGCCAGCAGTTCAGAGGGTATGCCTAACTATGGCTACACCTTC. The whole variable domain, remainder taken from reference TRBV7-8 and TRBJ1-2, is GAGVSQSPRYKVAKRGQDVALRCDPISGHVSLFWYQQALGQGPEFLTYFQNEAQLDKSGLPSDRFFAERPEGSVSTLKIQRTQQEDSAVYLCASSSEGMPNYGYTFGSGTRLTVV.